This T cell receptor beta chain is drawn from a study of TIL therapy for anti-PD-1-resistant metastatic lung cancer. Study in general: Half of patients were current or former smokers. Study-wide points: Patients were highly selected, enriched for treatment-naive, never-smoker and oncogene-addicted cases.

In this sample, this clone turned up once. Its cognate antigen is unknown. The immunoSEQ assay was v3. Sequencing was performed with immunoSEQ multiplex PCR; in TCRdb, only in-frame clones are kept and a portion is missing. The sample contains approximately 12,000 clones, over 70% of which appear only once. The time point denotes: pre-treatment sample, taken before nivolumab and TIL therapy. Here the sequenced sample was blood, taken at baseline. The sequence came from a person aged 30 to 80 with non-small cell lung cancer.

The CDR3, as DNA: TGTGCCAGCAGTGATCGTAATCTGGGAAGTCCGCAGTATTTT. Encoded protein: CASSDRNLGSPQYF. The gene calls are TRBV25-1 and TRBJ2-3; D is unclear. The CDR3 is 14 amino acids. Germline V lookup: CDR1 MGHDK, CDR2 SYGVNS. Trimming removed 3 bases at V and 10 bases at J, with 17 bases between.